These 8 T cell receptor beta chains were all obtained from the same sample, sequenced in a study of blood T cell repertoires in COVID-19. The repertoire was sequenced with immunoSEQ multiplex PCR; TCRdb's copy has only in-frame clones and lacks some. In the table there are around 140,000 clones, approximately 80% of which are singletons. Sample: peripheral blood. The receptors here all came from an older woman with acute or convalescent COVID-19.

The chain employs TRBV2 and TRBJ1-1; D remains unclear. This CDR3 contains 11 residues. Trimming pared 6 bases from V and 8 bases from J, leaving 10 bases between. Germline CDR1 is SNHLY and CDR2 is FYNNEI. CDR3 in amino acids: CASSDSLEAFF. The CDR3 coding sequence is TGTGCCAGCAGCGACTCCCTGGAAGCTTTCTTT.

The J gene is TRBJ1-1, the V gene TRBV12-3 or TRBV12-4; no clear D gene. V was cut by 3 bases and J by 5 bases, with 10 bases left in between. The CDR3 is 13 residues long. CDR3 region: CASSFGSRTEAFF. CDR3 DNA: TGTGCCAGCAGTTTTGGGTCGCGGACTGAAGCTTTCTTT.

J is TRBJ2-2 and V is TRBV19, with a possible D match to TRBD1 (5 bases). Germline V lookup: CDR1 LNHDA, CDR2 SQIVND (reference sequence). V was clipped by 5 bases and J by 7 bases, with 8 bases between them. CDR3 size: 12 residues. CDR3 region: CASSQTVGELFF. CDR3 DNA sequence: TGTGCCAGTAGTCAGACAGTCGGGGAGCTGTTTTTT.

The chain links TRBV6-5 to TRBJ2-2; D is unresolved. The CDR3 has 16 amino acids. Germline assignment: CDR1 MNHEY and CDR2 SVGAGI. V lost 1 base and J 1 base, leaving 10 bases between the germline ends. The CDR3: CASSYFSDLNTGELFF. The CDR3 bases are TGTGCCAGCAGTTACTTTTCCGACTTGAACACCGGGGAGCTGTTTTTT.

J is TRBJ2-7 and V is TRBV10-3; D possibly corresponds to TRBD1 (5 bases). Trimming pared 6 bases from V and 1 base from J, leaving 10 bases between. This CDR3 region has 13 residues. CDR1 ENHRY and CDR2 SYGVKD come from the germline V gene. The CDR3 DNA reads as TGTGCCATCAGCAGACAGCAGTCCTACGAGCAGTACTTC. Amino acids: CAISRQQSYEQYF.

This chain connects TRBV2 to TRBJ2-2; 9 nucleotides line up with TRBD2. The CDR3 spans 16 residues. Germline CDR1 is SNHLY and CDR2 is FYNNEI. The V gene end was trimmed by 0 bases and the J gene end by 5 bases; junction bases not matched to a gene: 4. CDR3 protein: CASSEAAGGPTGELFF. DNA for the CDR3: TGTGCCAGCAGTGAAGCGGCGGGAGGGCCGACCGGGGAGCTGTTTTTT. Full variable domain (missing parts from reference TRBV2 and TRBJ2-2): EPEVTQTPSHQVTQMGQEVILRCVPISNHLYFYWYRQILGQKVEFLVSFYNNEISEKSEIFDDQFSVERPDGSNFTLKIRSTKLEDSAMYFCASSEAAGGPTGELFFGEGSRLTVL.

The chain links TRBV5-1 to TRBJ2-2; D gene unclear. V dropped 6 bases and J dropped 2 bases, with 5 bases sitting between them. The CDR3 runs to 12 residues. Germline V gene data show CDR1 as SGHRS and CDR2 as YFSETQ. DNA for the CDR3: TGCGCCAGCAAAGCAAACACCGGGGAGCTGTTTTTT. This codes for CASKANTGELFF.

The CDR3 DNA reads as TGTGCCAGCAGCTTAATGCTAGCGGGAGACTCCGAGCAGTACTTC. Its protein product is CASSLMLAGDSEQYF. This chain connects TRBV7-8 to TRBJ2-7; TRBD2 matches at 10 bases. Trimming took 2 bases from V and 6 from J; bases not matched to a gene: 7. Per germline, CDR1 SGHVS and CDR2 FQNEAQ. This CDR3 contains 15 residues.